The next 8 T cell receptor beta chains were all read from a single sample in a study of blood T cells in healthy people across ages. Through a sample-barcoded 5' primer and a J-beta primer mix, a second PCR was run for about 6 to 11 cycles. TCRdb analysed the 5' RACE reads with MiXCR anew, one entry per CDR3 protein. The sample includes roughly 830,000 distinct CDR3 sequences, less than 80% of them seen just once. The sequenced material came from blood. These receptors came from a man aged 30-40 years in good health.

The J gene is TRBJ2-5, the V gene TRBV13; D not resolved. The germline V and J ends were trimmed by 5 bases and 3 bases, with 7 bases remaining between them. Looked up from germline, CDR1 is PRHDT and CDR2 is FYEKMQ (reference sequence). This CDR3 has 12 residues. The CDR3 here is CASSISKETQYF. The CDR3 nucleotides are TGTGCCAGCAGCATCAGTAAAGAGACCCAGTACTTC.

The chain has TRBV7-8 and TRBJ2-7; maybe TRBD2 (6 bases). Trimming cost V 1 base and J 1 base, with 14 bases left between them. The CDR3 has 16 residues. Germline V gives CDR1 SGHVS, CDR2 FQNEAQ. CDR3 in DNA: TGTGCCAGCAGCTTAGGGAGGGTCCTGGGGTCCTACGAGCAGTACTTC. It encodes CASSLGRVLGSYEQYF.

The rearrangement joins TRBV20-1 to TRBJ1-4; D is uncertain. Germline V CDR1 and CDR2: DFQATT, SNEGSKA (reference sequence). Trimming left V 0 bases short and J 7 bases short, with 9 bases between. The CDR3 consists of 13 residues. CDR3 DNA: TGCAGTGCTAGAGAGGGGTCCGGTGAAAAACTGTTTTTT. Protein sequence: CSAREGSGEKLFF.

This clonotype came up a few times. The genes are TRBV3-1 and TRBJ2-7; possibly TRBD1 for D (6 bases). The CDR3 extends over 14 amino acids. The V gene's germline CDR1 is LGHDT and CDR2 YNNKEL (reference sequence). V was clipped by 4 bases and J by 2 bases, with 12 bases between them. CDR3 bases: TGTGCCAGCAGCCGAATGGCAGGGGCCTACGAGCAGTACTTC. Translating it yields CASSRMAGAYEQYF.

The CDR3 loop is CASSQGDRVLGETQYF. The DNA for the CDR3 is TGCGCCAGCAGCCAAGGGGACAGGGTCCTTGGGGAGACCCAGTACTTC. This sequence joins TRBV4-3 and TRBJ2-5, with TRBD1 identical over 9 bases. CDR1 and CDR2 (germline): LGHNA, YSLEER. J lost 5 bases, V lost 1 base, and 8 bases had no gene match. This CDR3 contains 16 residues.

CDR3 coding DNA: TGTGCCAGCAGCATTCCGGGACAGGGGACCTACGAGCAGTACTTC. As protein: CASSIPGQGTYEQYF. This chain joins TRBV6-6 and TRBJ2-7, with 10 bases identical to TRBD1. V lost 6 bases, J lost 2 bases, and 7 bases stayed unmatched. The CDR3 runs 15 residues. Germline CDR1 and CDR2: MNHNY and SVGAGI (reference sequence).

The chain employs TRBV6-1 and TRBJ1-2; unclear D gene. The germline CDR1 and CDR2 sequences are MNHNS and SASEGT. Deletions cut 3 bases from V and 4 bases from J, with 15 bases between. The CDR3 runs 15 residues. As DNA, the CDR3 is TGTGCCAGCAGTGACCTTCGGCTTGGTGGCTATGGCTACACCTTC. It encodes CASSDLRLGGYGYTF.

J is TRBJ2-1 and V is TRBV20-1; 11 nucleotides agree with TRBD2. CDR1 is DFQATT and CDR2 is SNEGSKA in the germline V gene (reference sequence). Germline trimming cut 3 bases from V and 2 bases from J; bases unmatched to any gene: 6. This CDR3 spans 16 amino acids. The CDR3 is CSASPPSGGPYNEQFF. The CDR3 DNA reads TGCAGTGCTAGCCCACCTAGCGGGGGGCCCTACAATGAGCAGTTCTTC.